The 20 T cell receptor beta chains below come from one sample, sequenced in a study of PD-1 blockade in classical Hodgkin lymphoma. TCRdb keeps only in-frame clones here, not all; method: immunoSEQ multiplex PCR. The sample records about 9,700 clones, roughly 75% being singletons. The time point is: cycle 4 day 1 (C4D1), after five to seven weeks of nivolumab. Every patient relapsed after autologous stem cell transplantation, and brentuximab vedotin exposure varied. Starting with thawed PBMCs, CD4+ T cells were purified by magnetic negative selection. The material sequenced was CD4+ T cells from blood, taken before the fourth cycle of nivolumab. The source is a human donor with classical Hodgkin lymphoma.

This chain's CDR3 is CASSFTAEETQYF. For the CDR3, the DNA is TGTGCCAGCAGCTTCACGGCGGAAGAGACCCAGTACTTC. The genes are TRBV7-9 and TRBJ2-5; D is ambiguous. CDR3 length: 13 residues. V was clipped by 3 bases and J by 3 bases, with 8 bases between them. Germline CDR1 SEHNR, CDR2 FQNEAQ (reference sequence). The whole variable domain, filled in from reference TRBV7-9 and TRBJ2-5, reads DTGVSQNPRHKITKRGQNVTFRCDPISEHNRLYWYRQTLGQGPEFLTYFQNEAQLEKSRLLSDRFSAERPKGSFSTLEIQRTEQGDSAMYLCASSFTAEETQYFGPGTRLLVL.

A single count supports this clone. The chain carries TRBV15 and TRBJ2-5, with TRBD2 as a possible D gene (6 bases). The CDR3 consists of 14 residues. V lost 0 bases and J lost 7, with 12 bases in between. CDR1 is LNHNV and CDR2 is YYDKDF in the germline V gene (reference sequence). DNA of the CDR3: TGTGCCACCAGCAGAGACTCGGGGGAATGGACCCAGTACTTC. It encodes CATSRDSGEWTQYF. The whole variable domain, filled in from reference TRBV15 and TRBJ2-5, reads DAMVIQNPRYQVTQFGKPVTLSCSQTLNHNVMYWYQQKSSQAPKLLFHYYDKDFNNEADTPDNFQSRRPNTSFCFLDIRSPGLGDTAMYLCATSRDSGEWTQYFGPGTRLLVL.

As DNA, the CDR3 is TGTGCCAGCAGCTTAGCGGGGGCCACCTACGAGCAGTACTTC. It codes for CASSLAGATYEQYF. This chain uses TRBV6-1 with TRBJ2-7, with 9 bases lining up with TRBD2. J was trimmed by 2 bases and V by 6 bases; bases with no gene match: 5. The CDR3 has 14 amino acids. Germline V gives CDR1 MNHNS, CDR2 SASEGT.

There are a few counts of this clone. V and J are TRBV10-3 and TRBJ1-1; no firm D call. The CDR3 has 13 amino acids. The V gene lost 4 bases and the J gene lost 3 bases, with 9 bases spanning the gap. Germline lookup yields CDR1 ENHRY and CDR2 SYGVKD. The CDR3 coding sequence is TGTGCCATCAGTGGCAGGCCGGACACTGAAGCTTTCTTT. Translated: CAISGRPDTEAFF.

The chain employs TRBV4-3 and TRBJ2-7; possible D gene TRBD2, 5 bases. This CDR3 spans 15 amino acids. Germline V CDR1 and CDR2: LGHNA, YSLEER. Between the trimmed V and J ends, which lost 2 bases and 0 bases, there was a span of 11 bases. In DNA form, the CDR3 reads TGCGCCAGCAGCCAACATAGGCTAGCCTCCTACGAGCAGTACTTC. Translated: CASSQHRLASYEQYF.

The chain combines TRBV11-2 with TRBJ1-1; TRBD1 agrees at 8 bases. Trimming took 5 bases from V and 5 from J; bases not matched to a gene: 10. The length of the CDR3 is 15 residues. Germline lookup yields CDR1 SGHAT and CDR2 FQNNGV. The CDR3 here is CASSPIQGAGTEAFF. CDR3 sequence (DNA): TGTGCCAGCAGCCCAATCCAGGGGGCAGGGACTGAAGCTTTCTTT.

The V gene is TRBV14, the J gene TRBJ2-7; maybe TRBD2 (7 bases). Per germline, CDR1 SGHDN and CDR2 FVKESK. Trimming cost V 3 bases and J 3 bases, with 15 bases left between them. The CDR3 loop spans 15 amino acids. The CDR3 bases are TGTGCCAGCAGCCAGGGAGGGGGGGGCATCTACGAGCAGTACTTC. Translating gives CASSQGGGGIYEQYF.

This clone turned up a few times. The rearrangement links TRBV29-1 to TRBJ2-7, with TRBD1 as a possible D gene (6 bases). Germline values: CDR1 SQVTM, CDR2 ANQGSEA. Trimming removed 7 bases at V and 0 bases at J, with 13 bases between. The CDR3 runs to 13 residues. The CDR3 reads CSARQDLSYEQYF. The DNA of the CDR3 is TGCAGCGCCCGACAGGATCTCTCCTACGAGCAGTACTTC.

This chain uses TRBV29-1 with TRBJ2-5; D tentatively fits TRBD1 or TRBD2 (6 bases each). The germline CDR1 and CDR2 sequences are SQVTM and ANQGSEA. Trimming pared 6 bases from V and 5 bases from J, leaving 16 bases between. The CDR3 is 13 amino acids. CDR3 in amino acids: CSVARGTWETQYF. For the CDR3, the DNA is TGCAGCGTCGCTAGGGGGACTTGGGAGACCCAGTACTTC.

This clone was picked up one time. The chain couples TRBV6-5 to TRBJ2-2, with a weak D call TRBD1 (5 bases). The length of the CDR3 is 14 residues. V was trimmed by 7 bases and J by 6 bases, leaving 15 bases between them. Germline values: CDR1 MNHEY, CDR2 SVGAGI. CDR3 sequence reads: CASIRYRSPGELFF. CDR3 nucleotide sequence: TGTGCCAGCATCAGGTACAGGAGTCCCGGGGAGCTGTTTTTT.

The chain carries TRBV7-6 and TRBJ1-3; 7 nucleotides match TRBD1. The V gene end was trimmed by 4 bases and the J gene end by 7 bases; junction bases not matched to a gene: 4. Germline values: CDR1 SGHVS, CDR2 FNYEAQ. The CDR3 covers 13 residues. The CDR3 nucleotides read TGTGCCAGCAGCTCCGGACAGGCCAACACCATATATTTT. Translating it yields CASSSGQANTIYF.

This chain uses TRBV28 with TRBJ1-5; TRBD1 aligns across 7 bases. The V gene's germline CDR1 is MDHEN and CDR2 SYDVKM. The CDR3 is 17 residues long. V dropped 4 bases and J dropped 3; count of bases not matched to a gene: 12. DNA for the CDR3: TGTGCCAGCAGTTCCGGAGGACAGGAGGAGGCCAATCAGCCCCAGCATTTT. It is translated as CASSSGGQEEANQPQHF.

V usage is TRBV6-6 and J usage is TRBJ2-5, with D possibly being TRBD2 (5 bases). The CDR3 length is 12 residues. The V gene's germline CDR1 is MNHNY and CDR2 SVGAGI (reference sequence). The ends were cut back, 0 bases at V and 7 bases at J, with 6 bases in the middle. The CDR3 DNA reads TGTGCCAGCAGTTACTCGAGCGGGACCCAGTACTTC. Translating it yields CASSYSSGTQYF.

This chain connects TRBV28 to TRBJ2-3, with a weak D call TRBD1 (6 bases). Germline CDR1 and CDR2: MDHEN and SYDVKM. This CDR3 has 15 residues. V was clipped by 5 bases and J by 3 bases, with 15 bases between them. The CDR3 protein is CASSPWTVITDTQYF. Here the CDR3 DNA reads TGTGCCAGCAGTCCCTGGACAGTTATAACAGATACGCAGTATTTT. Supplemented by reference TRBV28 and TRBJ2-3, the full variable domain reads DVKVTQSSRYLVKRTGEKVFLECVQDMDHENMFWYRQDPGLGLRLIYFSYDVKMKEKGDIPEGYSVSREKKERFSLILESASTNQTSMYLCASSPWTVITDTQYFGPGTRLTVL.

The chain links TRBV7-2 to TRBJ1-1, with 8 bases matching TRBD1. Germline values: CDR1 SGHTA, CDR2 FQGNSA. V shed 2 bases, J shed 5 bases, and the junction held 1 base outside the gene matches. CDR3 length equals 13 residues. CDR3 DNA: TGTGCCAGCAGCTTAAACAGGGGGACTGAAGCTTTCTTT. The encoded protein is CASSLNRGTEAFF.

This clone showed up just once. The chain links TRBV7-2 to TRBJ2-7; D is unresolved. Germline loops: CDR1 SGHTA, CDR2 FQGNSA. The CDR3 runs 13 residues. Trimming left V 2 bases short and J 6 bases short, with 11 bases between. The CDR3 region is CASSLITASEQYF. The CDR3, as DNA: TGTGCCAGCAGCTTAATTACGGCGAGCGAGCAGTACTTC.

The rearrangement joins TRBV6-9 to TRBJ1-4, with 7 bases aligning to TRBD1. This CDR3 is 14 amino acids long. Germline assignment: CDR1 MNHGY and CDR2 SVAAGI. The V segment lost 5 bases and the J segment 4 bases; nucleotides outside the gene matches: 4. The DNA of the CDR3 is TGTGCCAGCAGTCGAGACAGGGATAATGAAAAACTGTTTTTT. Its translation is CASSRDRDNEKLFF.

The chain combines TRBV9 with TRBJ1-6, with 7 nucleotides matching TRBD1. Germline CDR1 is SGDLS and CDR2 is YYNGEE. The CDR3 has 16 residues. Losses at the gene ends were 3 bases for V and 7 bases for J; bases not matched to a gene: 10. The DNA of the CDR3 is TGTGCCAGCAGCGCCGAAGTGACAGGGCTCAATTCACCCCTCCACTTT. Protein: CASSAEVTGLNSPLHF.

The chain recombines TRBV4-2 with TRBJ2-7, with 8 bases lining up with TRBD2. After removal of 7 bases from V and 4 bases from J, the junction contained 9 bases not matched to a gene. The CDR3 is made up of 14 amino acids. In germline, CDR1 is LGHNA, CDR2 YNFKEQ. CDR3 sequence (DNA): TGTGCCAGCAAACCCCCGGGGGGGGGTTACGAGCAGTACTTC. Residues: CASKPPGGGYEQYF.

The chain is built from TRBV19 and TRBJ1-1, with 7 bases fitting TRBD1. Per the germline V gene, CDR1 is LNHDA and CDR2 is SQIVND (reference sequence). V shed 10 bases, J shed 1 base, and the junction held 12 bases outside the gene matches. The CDR3 has 15 amino acids. CDR3 in amino acids: CATLARGIGNTEAFF. The CDR3 nucleotides read TGTGCCACCCTCGCCAGGGGGATTGGGAACACTGAAGCTTTCTTT.